The next 29 T cell receptor beta chains were all read from a single sample in a study of metastatic and nonmetastatic thyroid tumors. Thyroid surgery had not been preceded by any treatment in any patient. With MiXCR, TCRdb called clones anew from the PCR reads. Of 35,000 to 50,000 clones in the sample, less than 5% are singletons; the top ten hold 7.5% to 10%. The sequenced material came from blood. The receptors come from a female donor with papillary thyroid cancer or a benign thyroid nodule (not recorded which). Some clones in this sample may be carry-over from other donors' samples.

On this clone itself: Without the conserved terminal phenylalanine or tryptophan, this CDR3 likely stems from a read error. The CDR3 nucleotides read TGTGCCAGCAGTTACTCGGGACCCCGAAACGGGGAGAGCCAGTACTTG. It translates to CASSYSGPRNGESQYL. This chain connects TRBV6-4 to TRBJ2-5; the D gene could be TRBD1 or TRBD2 (5 bases each). The CDR3 covers 16 residues. Germline assignment: CDR1 MRHNA and CDR2 SNTAGT.

This clone was detected ten times or more. Other nucleotide sequences from this sample produce the same CDR3. The chain employs TRBV19 and TRBJ1-4; 7 bases are a match to TRBD1. Germline values: CDR1 LNHDA, CDR2 SQIVND (reference sequence). Trimming took 4 bases from V and 15 from J; bases not matched to a gene: 17. The CDR3 contains 15 residues. For the CDR3, the DNA is TGTGCCAGTAGTAAGCAGGGGACAGACATTGCAAGGTTGTTTTTT. It is translated as CASSKQGTDIARLFF.

The V call is TRBV3-1, the J call TRBJ2-3, with D tentatively TRBD1 (6 bases). CDR1 is LGHDT and CDR2 is YNNKEL in the germline V gene (reference sequence). This CDR3 is 16 amino acids long. Between the trimmed V and J ends, which lost 1 base and 3 bases, there was a span of 14 bases. The CDR3 loop is CASSQADSRSTDTQYF. The CDR3 nucleotides are TGTGCCAGCAGCCAAGCGGACAGCCGGAGTACAGATACGCAGTATTTT.

There are many counts of this clone. The chain uses TRBV7-9 and TRBJ1-6, with D tentatively TRBD1 (5 bases). The germline V gene encodes CDR1 SEHNR and CDR2 FQNEAQ (reference sequence). This CDR3 has 15 amino acids. V was clipped by 5 bases and J by 7 bases, with 15 bases between them. The chain's CDR3 is CASSTSGRGNSPLHF. CDR3 DNA: TGTGCCAGCAGCACCTCGGGACGGGGAAATTCACCCCTCCACTTT.

This clone has only a few counts. The chain carries TRBV27 and TRBJ2-1, with TRBD2 identical over 12 bases. Germline CDR1 and CDR2: MNHEY and SMNVEV (reference sequence). V lost 1 base, J lost 7 bases, and 5 bases stayed unmatched. There are 16 residues in the CDR3. The CDR3 DNA follows: TGTGCCAGCAGTTTATTGACTAGCGGGAGACCGAATGAGCAGTTCTTC. Encoded protein: CASSLLTSGRPNEQFF.

This clone was seen ten or more times. The chain carries TRBV11-2 and TRBJ1-2; D remains unclear. In germline, CDR1 is SGHAT, CDR2 FQNNGV. This CDR3 region has 15 residues. Trimming stripped 4 bases from V and 4 bases from J, with 16 bases between. The CDR3 loop reads CASSYQVDPSYGYTF. The CDR3 nucleotides read TGTGCCAGCAGCTATCAAGTGGACCCCTCCTATGGCTACACCTTC.

This clone has just a few counts. This clone may be a read error of a much larger clone one base away. The J gene is TRBJ2-1, the V gene TRBV5-1, with TRBD1 matching 8 bases. This CDR3 region has 16 residues. Germline trimming cut 4 bases from V and 4 bases from J; bases unmatched to any gene: 10. Germline-derived CDR1 and CDR2 are SGHRS and YFSETQ. Written as DNA, the CDR3 is TGCGCCAGCAGCGTTATCTGGACAGGGATTTACAATGAGCAGTTCTTC. It translates to CASSVIWTGIYNEQFF.

V usage is TRBV6-1 and J usage is TRBJ2-7; tentatively, D is TRBD2 (5 bases). The CDR3 extends over 13 amino acids. The ends were cut back, 8 bases at V and 2 bases at J, with 13 bases in the middle. Looked up from germline, CDR1 is MNHNS and CDR2 is SASEGT. CDR3 in amino acids: CASATEETYEQYF. DNA for the CDR3: TGTGCCAGCGCGACGGAGGAAACCTACGAGCAGTACTTC.

This clone was found many times. The V gene is TRBV5-1, the J gene TRBJ2-2, with D possibly matching TRBD1 (5 bases). Trimming stripped 0 bases from V and 4 bases from J, with 10 bases between. Germline V CDR1 and CDR2: SGHRS, YFSETQ. The CDR3 length is 15 residues. The CDR3 coding sequence is TGCGCCAGCAGCTTGGTGGCTGGGGCCACCGGGGAGCTGTTTTTT. It encodes CASSLVAGATGELFF.

At least ten counts were recorded for this clone. The V gene is TRBV6-1, the J gene TRBJ2-5; 11 bases match TRBD1. The CDR3 has 13 amino acids. The trim removed 7 bases at V and 5 bases at J, leaving 3 bases unmatched. Germline V lookup: CDR1 MNHNS, CDR2 SASEGT. Here the CDR3 reads CASKGQGDETQYF. CDR3 in DNA: TGTGCCAGCAAGGGACAGGGGGATGAGACCCAGTACTTC.

At least ten counts were recorded for this clone. This chain uses TRBV13 with TRBJ1-5; a possible D gene is TRBD1 (5 bases). V was shortened by 5 bases and J by 3 bases, with 11 bases between the two germline ends. Per germline, CDR1 PRHDT and CDR2 FYEKMQ (reference sequence). There are 14 residues in the CDR3. CDR3 protein: CASSLGGFNQPQHF. The CDR3 DNA follows: TGTGCCAGCAGCCTTGGGGGGTTCAATCAGCCCCAGCATTTT.

The chain is built from TRBV28 and TRBJ2-5; possible D gene TRBD1, 6 bases. The CDR3 spans 15 residues. CDR1 MDHEN and CDR2 SYDVKM come from the germline V gene. Trimming removed 3 bases at V and 4 bases at J, with 15 bases between. CDR3 amino acids: CASSFDGQWLETQYF. DNA of the CDR3: TGTGCCAGCAGTTTCGATGGACAGTGGTTAGAGACCCAGTACTTC.

By share, this clone ranks as medium-sized. The germline gene is not matched at one end of the junction; a read error may be the cause. The rearrangement joins TRBV6-2 or TRBV6-3 to TRBJ2-7; TRBD1 might be the D (6 bases). Germline V gives CDR1 MNHEY, CDR2 SVGEGT. The CDR3 sequence is 14 residues long. CDR3: CASSSTAGVREPYF. DNA of the CDR3: TGTGCCAGCAGTTCAACCGCAGGGGTGAGGGAGCCGTACTTC.

This clone was picked up many times. This sequence joins TRBV20-1 and TRBJ2-7; D is unclear. The germline gives CDR1 DFQATT, CDR2 SNEGSKA (reference sequence). The CDR3 spans 13 residues. Trimming took 3 bases from V and 0 from J, leaving 9 bases between them. CDR3 nucleotides: TGCAGTGCTAGGGGCTTGAGCTCCTACGAGCAGTACTTC. This codes for CSARGLSSYEQYF.

The chain recombines TRBV3-1 with TRBJ2-1, with 14 positions matching TRBD2. Germline CDR1 and CDR2: LGHDT and YNNKEL (reference sequence). The length of the CDR3 is 17 residues. V gave up 5 bases and J gave up 9 bases; unmatched junction bases: 12. This CDR3 is CASSTRTGLAGDSEQFF. In DNA, the CDR3 is TGTGCCAGCAGCACCCGTACGGGACTAGCGGGAGACTCTGAGCAGTTCTTC.

As to this clone: Compared with germline, one end of the junction differs, possibly owing to a read error. This chain uses TRBV6-1 with TRBJ2-7; no firm D call. The CDR3 runs to 14 residues. Germline V CDR1 and CDR2: MNHNS, SASEGT. CDR3 DNA: TGTGCCCGCAGTGAAGTGGACCCGATCTACGAGCATTACTTC. This gives the protein CARSEVDPIYEHYF.

The table lists this clone with many counts. The genes are TRBV24-1 and TRBJ2-1, with TRBD2 identical over 10 bases. Germline V gene data show CDR1 as KGHDR and CDR2 as SFDVKD. Trimming took 2 bases from V and 8 from J; bases not matched to a gene: 11. CDR3 length: 17 residues. CDR3 nucleotide sequence: TGTGCCACCAGTGATTGGCCCGGGACTAGCGTGATCGATGAGCAGTTCTTC. It specifies CATSDWPGTSVIDEQFF.

This clone was counted only a few times. The V and J genes are TRBV10-1 and TRBJ2-2; 7 nucleotides align to TRBD1. The germline V gene has CDR1 WNHNN and CDR2 SYGVQD (reference sequence). This CDR3 has 14 amino acids. V lost 6 bases and J lost 2; bases outside the gene matches: 3. The chain's CDR3 is CASRGDRNTGELFF. The CDR3 coding sequence is TGCGCCAGCAGGGGGGACAGAAACACCGGGGAGCTGTTTTTT.

This clone has a count of ten or more. This rearrangement joins TRBV5-1 to TRBJ2-1; D unresolved. The germline CDR1 and CDR2 sequences are SGHRS and YFSETQ. Trimming stripped 0 bases from V and 2 bases from J, with 12 bases between. The CDR3 covers 16 residues. The CDR3 loop is CASSLDFRAPYNEQFF. As DNA, the CDR3 is TGCGCCAGCAGCTTGGACTTTCGCGCCCCCTACAATGAGCAGTTCTTC.

This clone was recorded many times. The conserved closing phenylalanine or tryptophan is absent in this CDR3, likely reflecting a read error. No DNA is shown, since the ends of the CDR3 on it are uncertain; the CDR3 is the one TCRdb lists. V usage is TRBV6-2 or TRBV6-3 and J usage is TRBJ1-2; the DNA was not compared with TRBD1, the D call given in the table. The CDR3 is 12 residues long, ends included. Germline loops: CDR1 MNHEY, CDR2 SVGEGT. The CDR3: CASGNINGQGLI.

This clone was seen many times. An end of the junction does not agree with germline; a read error may underlie this. Distinct nucleotide sequences in the sample also encode this CDR3. The chain carries TRBV6-1 and TRBJ1-1; D unclear. CDR1 is MNHNS, CDR2 SASEGT, per germline. This CDR3 comprises 14 residues. The CDR3 protein is CASSQLRSNTEAFF. The CDR3 DNA sequence: TGTGCCAGCAGCCAACTTAGATCCAACACTGAGGCTTTCTTT.

Many counts were recorded for this clone. The V gene is TRBV5-1, the J gene TRBJ2-2; 11 bases are shared with TRBD2. The CDR3 is 16 amino acids. Germline V CDR1 and CDR2: SGHRS, YFSETQ. The J segment lost 4 bases and the V segment lost 1 base, leaving 3 bases of the junction unmatched. The DNA for the CDR3 is TGCGCCAGCAGCTTGACTAGCGGGAGTTTCACCGGGGAGCTGTTTTTT. It translates to CASSLTSGSFTGELFF.

In this sample, this clone turned up many times. The chain is built from TRBV11-3 and TRBJ2-3; tentatively, D is TRBD1 or TRBD2 (5 bases each). V was trimmed by 5 bases and J by 0 bases, leaving 9 bases between them. Germline V gene lookup returns CDR1 SGHNT and CDR2 YENEEA. The CDR3 is 14 amino acids. CDR3 DNA sequence: TGTGCCAGCAGCCCCGGGACCAGCACAGATACGCAGTATTTT. Residues: CASSPGTSTDTQYF.

This clone has only a few counts. The J gene is TRBJ1-4, the V gene TRBV28; possible D gene TRBD1, 5 bases. There are 12 residues in the CDR3. CDR1 MDHEN and CDR2 SYDVKM come from the germline V gene. V was trimmed by 6 bases and J by 7 bases, leaving 9 bases between them. This CDR3 reads CASRSRVEKLFF. CDR3 DNA: TGTGCCAGCAGGTCCAGGGTTGAAAAACTGTTTTTT.

This clone appeared many times. This sequence joins TRBV20-1 and TRBJ1-5; D might be TRBD1 (5 bases). The length of the CDR3 is 14 residues. The V end lost 3 bases, the J end lost 4 bases, and 13 bases lay between the germline ends. Germline loops: CDR1 DFQATT, CDR2 SNEGSKA (reference sequence). CDR3 sequence (DNA): TGCAGTGCTAGGAGGCGGGGGAATAATCAGCCCCAGCATTTT. Translation: CSARRRGNNQPQHF.

Ten or more counts support this clone. Here the CDR3 reads CASSPSSRGTYNEQFF. The CDR3 DNA follows: TGTGCCAGCAGCCCCTCCTCTCGAGGGACCTACAATGAGCAGTTCTTC. This sequence joins TRBV14 and TRBJ2-1, with D perhaps matching TRBD2 (5 bases). Germline V gives CDR1 SGHDN, CDR2 FVKESK. This CDR3 is 16 amino acids long. Trimming shortened V by 4 bases and J by 2 bases, and 15 bases separated the two germline ends.

There are a few counts of this clone. J is TRBJ2-2 and V is TRBV6-1, with 12 nucleotides matching TRBD2. CDR1 and CDR2 from the germline V gene are MNHNS and SASEGT. The CDR3 totals 15 residues. Trimming cost V 7 bases and J 11 bases; bases outside gene matches: 11. CDR3 loop: CASTGLAGRNGELFF. The CDR3 bases are TGTGCCAGCACCGGACTAGCGGGACGCAACGGAGAGCTGTTTTTT.

About this clone itself: At one end, the junction sequence differs from germline, possibly due to a read error. The chain has TRBV19 and TRBJ2-1; perhaps TRBD2 as D (5 bases). CDR3 length: 15 residues. CDR1 is LNHDA and CDR2 is SQIVND in the germline V gene (reference sequence). Here the CDR3 DNA reads TGTGCCTGTAGTACTAGGTCCGAGGTGTACAATGAGCAGTTCTTC. Translation gives CACSTRSEVYNEQFF.

This clone was recorded many times. The chain recombines TRBV6-1 with TRBJ2-7, with 12 nucleotides matching TRBD2. This CDR3 has 15 amino acids. Per germline, CDR1 MNHNS and CDR2 SASEGT. After removal of 7 bases from V and 3 bases from J, the junction contained 7 bases not matched to a gene. This chain's CDR3 is CASNTSGRLLYEQYF. Written as DNA, the CDR3 is TGTGCCAGCAATACTAGCGGGAGGCTACTCTACGAGCAGTACTTC.